Given below is one T cell receptor beta chain in context. Its cognate antigen has yet to be identified. No base qualities exist here, and no much larger clone lies one base off it. The time point label, as the study defines it: sample taken at primary tumor resection. Without any cell sorting, TCR sequencing was performed on whole RNA extracted either from tumor and nontumor lung tissue or from cryopreserved PBMC samples. Samples were obtained from approximately 76 patients with early-stage, untreated non-small cell lung cancer from the lung TRACERx cohort. A patient was chosen for TCR sequencing only when enough RNA was available from at least two tumor regions. The CDR3 sequence holds 14 residues, the cysteine and phenylalanine included. Only CDR3 DNA remains: 42 bases, in frame from the first base. The germline V gene yields SQVTM for CDR1 and ANQGSEA for CDR2. V is shortened by 8 bases, J by 0 bases, and the region joining them spans 16 bases.

This entry belongs to a study of spatial heterogeneity in lung cancer (dated by TCRdb to between 2019 and 2020). With regard to the full study: Beta-chain transcripts were consistently detected in greater numbers than alpha-chain transcripts, which likely reflects a higher abundance of beta-chain transcripts. In the raw uncorrected reads, each unique combination of TCR and UMI appeared more than ten times on average. In non-small cell lung cancer, the study quantitatively compared TCR alpha and beta repertoires across several tumor regions, matched nontumor lung, and blood. Nonsynonymous mutation counts, determined by whole-exome sequencing of tumor tissue, were related to TCR repertoire features. At surgery, both alpha and beta chains were TCR-sequenced in some 220 tumor regions, 63 to 80 matched nontumor lung samples and some 60 PBMC samples. What the study reported, not specific to this receptor: Additional single-cell paired TCR alpha and beta sequencing was considered necessary to confirm, at a functional level, the hypothesis that regional TCRs recognize regional mutations. Ubiquitous expanded tumor TCRs showed up in blood more often at tumor resection than at routine follow-up.

Receptors were amplified or captured by 5' RACE. Sequencer: NextSeq 500. The TCR library protocol attached a unique molecular identifier to each TCR cDNA molecule to allow correction of PCR and sequencing errors. On the authors' methods: Decombinator tools were used for TCR identification, UMI-based error correction and CDR3 extraction. Expanded TCRs were defined as those above a frequency of 2 per 1,000, corresponding to the top 1% of the tumor frequency distribution. Each repertoire was subsampled 100 times to 5,000 TCRs, after which Renyi diversity was computed with the R vegan package. CDR3 similarity networks were built from amino acid triplet string-kernel similarity, connecting CDR3s with pairwise similarity above 0.82. TCRdb trimmed public reads at Q25 via fastp, called clones via MiXCR and kept in-frame beta chains. Each entry merges the rows of one CDR3 protein and shows their most common DNA and genes. The V and J calls shown here were made by TCRdb, not taken from the authors' results. In this sample the table shows more than 65,000 distinct CDR3 sequences, around an eighth of which occur a single time. Around 4.3% of the sample is in the top ten clones.

This specimen consisted of PBMCs, obtained at surgery. The rearranged segments are TRBV29-1 and TRBJ2-5; TRBD2 is a possible D gene, resting on 5 matching bases. The sequence derives from a male donor with early-stage non-small cell lung cancer. The CDR3 loop reads CSLILSGHQETQYF. The sequenced DNA: TGCAGCCTGATCCTAAGCGGTCACCAAGAGACCCAGTACTTC.